This TCR beta chain stems from a study of long-term antiretroviral therapy in people with HIV. This was the immunoSEQ v3.0 assay at survey level. Clones were read by immunoSEQ multiplex PCR, and TCRdb kept only the in-frame ones, dropping some. The sample lists tens of thousands of clones, 88% occurring once. The V end was cut by 2 bases, the J end by 7 bases, with 10 bases between. The CDR3 has 13 amino acids. CDR1 and CDR2 from the germline V gene are SGDLS and YYNGEE. The J gene is TRBJ1-5, the V gene TRBV9; D not certain. The sample was unsorted PBMCs, taken around 5 years before starting antiretroviral therapy. This TCR came from a man aged 50-59 years with HIV. The CDR3 protein is CASSVLSGQPQHF. Written as DNA, the CDR3 is TGTGCCAGCAGCGTTTTATCGGGACAGCCCCAGCATTTT.